The TCR beta chain under discussion was sequenced for a study of blood T cell repertoires in COVID-19. Clones were read by immunoSEQ multiplex PCR, and TCRdb kept only the in-frame ones, dropping some. The data hold some 74,000 clones, with 65% to 85% observed a single time. The CDR3 has 14 amino acids. Germline CDR1 and CDR2: SGHTA and FQGTGA. The V gene end was trimmed by 4 bases and the J gene end by 4 bases; junction bases not matched to a gene: 5. The chain recombines TRBV7-3 with TRBJ1-1; TRBD1 matches 8 bases. Material: peripheral blood. This receptor was identified in a woman aged 80 or over with active or convalescent COVID-19. Written as DNA, the CDR3 is TGTGCCAGCAGCTCTGAACAGGGGGGCACTGAAGCTTTCTTT. The encoded protein is CASSSEQGGTEAFF.